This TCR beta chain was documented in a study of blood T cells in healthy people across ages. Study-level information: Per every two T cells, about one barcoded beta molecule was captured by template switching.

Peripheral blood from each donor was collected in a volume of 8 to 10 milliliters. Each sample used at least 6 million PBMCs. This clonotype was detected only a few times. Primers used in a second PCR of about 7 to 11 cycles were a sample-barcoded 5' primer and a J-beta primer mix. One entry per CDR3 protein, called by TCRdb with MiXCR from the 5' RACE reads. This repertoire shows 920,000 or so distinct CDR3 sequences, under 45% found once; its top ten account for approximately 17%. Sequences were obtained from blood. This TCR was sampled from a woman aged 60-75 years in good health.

The CDR3, as DNA: TGCAGCGCCGGGATTTTAGAGACCCAGTACTTC. Translating gives CSAGILETQYF. The chain uses TRBV29-1 and TRBJ2-5, with TRBD2 as a possible D gene (5 bases). This CDR3 comprises 11 residues. V was shortened by 7 bases and J by 4 bases, with 10 bases between the two germline ends. Per the germline V gene, CDR1 is SQVTM and CDR2 is ANQGSEA.